This T cell receptor (beta chain) was retrieved from a study of cytomegalovirus exposure and HLA in healthy donors. On the study more broadly: There were 117 million unique TCR beta sequences, drawn from approximately 190 million T cells, in an earlier analysis.

Concerning this clone itself: Its antigen is undetermined.

The PCR was carried out with 60 Vbeta primers and 13 Jbeta primers. Assay: immunoSEQ multiplex PCR; the TCRdb copy retains only in-frame clones and omits some. Among under 100,000 clones listed, about 70% were seen once. The CDR3 extends over 15 amino acids. V gave up 0 bases and J gave up 6 bases, with 12 bases separating them. The germline V gene has CDR1 LGHNA and CDR2 YSLEER. Findings and caveats of the study: In a later analysis, an Asian-associated ancestry cluster reportedly showed fewer N-insertions than the roughly 730-donor mean. Most of the CMV-associated TCR beta chains (in a later analysis) appeared to be HLA-restricted.

The rearrangement uses TRBV4-3 and TRBJ1-5; perhaps TRBD1 as D (6 bases). Sequencing input: PBMCs. This receptor was taken from a man aged 35-49 years in good health and CMV-seronegative. DNA for the CDR3: TGCGCCAGCAGCCAAGATTGGGCAGGGGCTCAGCCCCAGCATTTT. Translated, it gives CASSQDWAGAQPQHF.